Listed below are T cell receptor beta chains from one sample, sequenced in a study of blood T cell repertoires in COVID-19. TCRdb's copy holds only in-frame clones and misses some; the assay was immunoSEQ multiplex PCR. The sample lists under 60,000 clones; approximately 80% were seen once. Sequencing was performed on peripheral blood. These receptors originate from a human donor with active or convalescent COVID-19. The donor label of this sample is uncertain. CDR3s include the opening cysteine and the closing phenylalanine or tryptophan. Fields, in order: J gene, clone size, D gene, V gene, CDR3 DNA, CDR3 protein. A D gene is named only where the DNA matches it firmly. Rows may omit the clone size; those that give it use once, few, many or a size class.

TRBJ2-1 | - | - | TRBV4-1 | TGCGCCAGCAACCGCCAAGGGGCCGATGAGCAGTTCTTC | CASNRQGADEQFF
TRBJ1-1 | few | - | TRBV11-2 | TGTGCCAGCAGCTTAGATTTCCGAGGTATGAACACTGAAGCTTTCTTT | CASSLDFRGMNTEAFF
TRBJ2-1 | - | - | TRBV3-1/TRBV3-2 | TGTGCCAGCAGCCAAGATCTGCGGGAGCAGTTCTTC | CASSQDLREQFF
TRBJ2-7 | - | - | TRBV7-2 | TGTGCCAGCAGCTTAGCGGGAGTAATACCGGGGGAGCAGTACTTC | CASSLAGVIPGEQYF
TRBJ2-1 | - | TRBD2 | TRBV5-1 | TGCGCCAGCAGCTTGCGACTAGCGGGAGACGAGCAGTTCTTC | CASSLRLAGDEQFF
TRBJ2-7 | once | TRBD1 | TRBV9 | TGTGCCAGCAGCGTAGATGGGACAGGGACCTACGAGCAGTACTTC | CASSVDGTGTYEQYF
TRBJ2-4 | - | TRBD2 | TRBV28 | TGTGCCAGCAGTTTATTTAGGACTAGCGGGAGGGCCGAGACAAACATTCAGTACTTC | CASSLFRTSGRAETNIQYF
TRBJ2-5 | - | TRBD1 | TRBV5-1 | TGCGCCAGCAGCCCGACAGGGGGGGGTATCCAAGAGACCCAGTACTTC | CASSPTGGGIQETQYF
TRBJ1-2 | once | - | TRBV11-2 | TGTGCCAGCAGCTTAGTCTCGTACGGCTATGGCTACACCTTC | CASSLVSYGYGYTF
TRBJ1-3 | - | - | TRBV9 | TGTGCCAGCAGCGTAACCGGAGACTCTGGAAACACCATATATTTT | CASSVTGDSGNTIYF
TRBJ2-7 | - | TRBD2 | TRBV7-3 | TGTGCCAGCAGCTTAACGCAGGCTAGCGGGAGATACGAGCAGTACTTC | CASSLTQASGRYEQYF
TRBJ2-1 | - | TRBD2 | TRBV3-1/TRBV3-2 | TGTGCCAGCAGCCGGATGAGGGCTAGCGGGTACAATGAGCAGTTCTTC | CASSRMRASGYNEQFF
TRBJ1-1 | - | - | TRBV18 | TGTGCCAGCTCACGCAGGGAGAACACTGAAGCTTTCTTT | CASSRRENTEAFF
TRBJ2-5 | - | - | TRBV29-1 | TGCAGCGTCCAGGACTCCAGGAGTGGTGAGACCCAGTACTTC | CSVQDSRSGETQYF
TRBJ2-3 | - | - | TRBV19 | TGTGCCACCGCCCGCGGTGATGCAGATACGCAGTATTTT | CATARGDADTQYF
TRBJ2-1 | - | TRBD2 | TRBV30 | TGTGCCTGGAGTGAGTGGAGACTAGCGTCCTACAATGAGCAGTTCTTC | CAWSEWRLASYNEQFF
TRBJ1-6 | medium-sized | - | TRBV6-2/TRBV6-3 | TGTGCCAGCAGTACAAGACAGAATAATTCACCCCTCCACTTT | CASSTRQNNSPLHF
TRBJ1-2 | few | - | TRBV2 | TGTGCCAGCAGTGAGTTACAGGGCAGTGGCTACACCTTC | CASSELQGSGYTF
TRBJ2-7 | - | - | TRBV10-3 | TGTGCCATCAGTGTAGAGGACTTCCTCTACGAGCAGTACTTC | CAISVEDFLYEQYF
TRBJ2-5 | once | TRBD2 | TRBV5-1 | TGCGCCAGCAGCTTGGCTAGCGGGCAAGAGACCCAGTACTTC | CASSLASGQETQYF
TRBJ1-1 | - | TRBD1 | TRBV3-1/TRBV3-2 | TGTGCCAGCAGCCAAGACCGCCAGGGGGCCTTTTGGATCACTGAAGCTTTCTTT | CASSQDRQGAFWITEAFF
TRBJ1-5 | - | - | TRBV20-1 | TGCAGTGCCAGTAACAGGGTGGGCAATCAGCCCCAGCATTTT | CSASNRVGNQPQHF
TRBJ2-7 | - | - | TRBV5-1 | TGCGCCAGCAGTACCGGGACAAAGTACGAGCAGTACTTC | CASSTGTKYEQYF
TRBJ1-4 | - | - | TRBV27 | TGTGCCAGCAGTTCCGACAGGACGGTCGGTGAAAAACTGTTTTTT | CASSSDRTVGEKLFF
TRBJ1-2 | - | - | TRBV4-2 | TGTGCCAGCAGCCAAGTGTCCAGGACTAACTATGGCTACACCTTC | CASSQVSRTNYGYTF
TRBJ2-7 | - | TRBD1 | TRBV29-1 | TGCAGCGTCATGACCGGGACAGGGTTGATTCGGCAGTACTTC | CSVMTGTGLIRQYF
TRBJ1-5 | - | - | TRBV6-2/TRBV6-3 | TGTGCCAGCAGTTATGCGGGGGGGGCGGCTCAGCCCCAGCATTTT | CASSYAGGAAQPQHF
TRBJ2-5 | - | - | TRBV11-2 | TGTGCCAGCAGCTTTTACGGGGTACAGGAGACCCAGTACTTC | CASSFYGVQETQYF
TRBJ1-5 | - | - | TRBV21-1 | TGTGCCAGCAGCAAAGCCCGGGTATTCGGCAATCAGCCCCAGCATTTT | CASSKARVFGNQPQHF
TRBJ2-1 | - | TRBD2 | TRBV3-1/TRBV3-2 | TGTGCCAGCAGCCAGGGGAGGCTAGCGGGACAAGAGCAGTTCTTC | CASSQGRLAGQEQFF
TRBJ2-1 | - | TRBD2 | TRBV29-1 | TGCAGCGTTGACTCTAGCGGGAGGTCCCATGAGCAGTTCTTC | CSVDSSGRSHEQFF
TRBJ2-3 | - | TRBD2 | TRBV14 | TGTGCCAGCAGCCGAATACCGGGACTAGAACTCACAGATACGCAGTATTTT | CASSRIPGLELTDTQYF
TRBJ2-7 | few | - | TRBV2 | TGTGCCAGCAGTGTACCGGGACAGGGGCTAGCGGGAGGCCTTAAATTCTCCTACGAGCAGTACTTC | CASSVPGQGLAGGLKFSYEQYF
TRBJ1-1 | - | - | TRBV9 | TGTGCCAGCAGCGGAGACAGCATGAACACTGAAGCTTTCTTT | CASSGDSMNTEAFF
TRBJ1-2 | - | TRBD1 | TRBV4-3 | TGCGCCAGCAGCCCTTTAGGACAGGCTAACTATGGCTACACCTTC | CASSPLGQANYGYTF
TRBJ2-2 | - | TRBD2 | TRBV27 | TGTGCCAGCAGTTACAATAGCGGGAGGAACACCGGGGAGCTGTTTTTT | CASSYNSGRNTGELFF
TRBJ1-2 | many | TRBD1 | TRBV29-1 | TGCAGCGTTGCCCCGGGACAGCAGTACGGCTACACCTTC | CSVAPGQQYGYTF
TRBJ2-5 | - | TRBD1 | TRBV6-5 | TGTGCCAGCAGCGTGGGACAGCCACAAGAGACCCAGTACTTC | CASSVGQPQETQYF
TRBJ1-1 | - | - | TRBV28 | TGTGCCAGTGAGATGAACACTGAAGCTTTCTTT | CASEMNTEAFF
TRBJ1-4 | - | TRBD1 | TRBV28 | TGTGCCAGCAGTATTCCCCAGGGGGCAGGGGAAAAACTGTTTTTT | CASSIPQGAGEKLFF
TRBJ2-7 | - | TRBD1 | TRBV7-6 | TGTGCCAGCAGCTTAGCGGACAGGGGGCTTGACGAGCAGTACTTC | CASSLADRGLDEQYF
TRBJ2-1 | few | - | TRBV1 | TGCACCAGCAGCCGAGGGTCGGCCAATGAGCAGTTCTTC | CTSSRGSANEQFF
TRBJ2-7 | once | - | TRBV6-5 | TGTGCCAGCAGTTACTCGAGGGAGCCTTCCTACGAGCAGTACTTC | CASSYSREPSYEQYF
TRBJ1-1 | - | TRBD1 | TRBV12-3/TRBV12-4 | TGTGCCAGCAGTTTACAGGGGGCCACTGAAGCTTTCTTT | CASSLQGATEAFF
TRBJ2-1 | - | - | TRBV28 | TGTGCCAGCTCGGGGGTCAGCAAGCTAGGTGAGCAGTTCTTC | CASSGVSKLGEQFF